Reported below is one T cell receptor (beta chain). Its antigen target is currently unknown. No quality values exist for individual bases; no much larger clone is one base distant. This sample stems from a study of Ad26.COV2.S vaccination and SARS-CoV-2 variants (dated by TCRdb to the early 2020s). Broadly, across the study: Donors in the vaccine arm were drawn from COV1001, a phase I-IIa trial of Ad26.COV2.S in healthy adults that was multicentre, randomized, double-blind and placebo-controlled. Ad26.COV2.S was given intramuscularly at 5x10^10 or 1x10^11 viral particles, as a single shot or as two shots 56 days apart. Investigators remained blinded to trial group allocation during experiments and outcome assessment. The specificity and breadth of SARS-CoV-2-reactive T cell receptors after Ad26.COV2.S vaccination were assessed by TCRbeta repertoire sequencing. A total of around 32 samples were included in the TCR-sequenced set, comprising around 19 Ad26.COV2.S vaccine recipients, 5 placebo recipients and 8 SARS-CoV-2 convalescent individuals. Trial participants were randomized into five groups of five: low-dose or high-dose Ad26.COV2.S given once or twice, or placebo on both occasions. Summary of the overall study and its limitations: Comparable non-spike TCR breadth was observed between vaccine and placebo recipients, consistent with only spike being contained in the vaccine. Substantial breadth of spike-specific CD8+ and CD4+ T cell responses was reported after vaccination. The authors noted that the TCR breadth and depth analyses may have underestimated total T cell responses. Ad26.COV2.S recipients had higher spike-specific TCR breadth than placebo recipients (P = 0.0014). The study was not powered for comparison of responses between vaccine doses or regimens.

The CDR3 runs 17 amino acids, cysteine and phenylalanine included. The CDR3 DNA has 51 bases and is translated from base 1. Trimming takes 4 bases off V and 6 bases off J; junction bases not matched to a gene: 11. Based on the germline V gene (reference sequence), the CDR1 and CDR2 sequences are LGHDT and YNNKEL. The treatment or condition label here, explained by the study, means: roughly 19 received Ad26.COV2.S at low or high dose, single or two shots; roughly five received placebo; per-sample allocation not given. Repertoires of vaccine and placebo recipients were sequenced from samples collected on day 63 after the first injection. Between 29 July and 7 August 2020, Cohort 1b enrolled about 27 adults aged 18-55 years at one site in Boston, USA. Ad26.COV2.S consisted of a replication-incompetent adenovirus type 26 vector by which a prefusion-stabilized SARS-CoV-2 spike protein from the original Wuhan strain was expressed.

TCRbeta CDR3 regions were sequenced with the immunoSEQ Assay. After extraction, genomic DNA underwent amplification by bias-controlled multiplex PCR, followed by high-throughput sequencing. The original pipeline was this. To quantify the absolute abundance of each unique TCRbeta CDR3 region, sequences were collapsed and filtered. T cell fraction was estimated by normalizing TCRbeta template counts to usable DNA, with usable DNA measured through amplification of reference genes found in all nucleated cells. Repertoire TCRs were annotated as SARS-CoV-2-specific when V gene, CDR3 amino acid sequence and J gene were exactly matched to a known reactive TCR set. The reference SARS-CoV-2 TCR set was derived from MIRA and filtered for enrichment in COVID-19-positive ImmuneCODE repertoires, a step that removed public or cross-reactive TCRs. Based on the MIRA antigens, annotated TCRs were further analysed at the level of specific ORF or position within ORF. Depth was the summed frequency of annotated unique rearrangements, while breadth was defined as annotated unique rearrangements over total unique productive rearrangements. Two-sided Wilcoxon rank-sum tests were applied when comparing TCR breadth between groups. The source is immuneACCESS, and TCRdb retained only in-frame sequences with V and J called. Part of the clones is not carried over; for the studies checked, unresolved V genes explain less than half of this, and the remainder is unexplained. From that table come the V and J calls and clone size; the DNA was used to work out D and trimming. This sample lists more than 400,000 clones; roughly 87% were detected once. The ten top clones hold approximately 4.5% of the sample.

The V gene is TRBV3-1 (or the pseudogene TRBV3-2) and the J gene is TRBJ2-7, with 14 junctional bases fitting TRBD2. The clonotype comes from a person aged 18-65 years who received the Ad26.COV2.S COVID-19 vaccine or a placebo. This specimen consisted of peripheral blood, obtained in a trial of Ad26.COV2.S vaccine versus placebo. This receptor has the CDR3 CASSPGTSGSSVFEQYF. The DNA sequence is TGTGCCAGCAGCCCCGGGACTAGCGGGAGTAGTGTCTTCGAGCAGTACTTC.